These 7 T cell receptor beta chains originate from one sample sequenced in a study of blood T cell repertoires in COVID-19 (dated by TCRdb to about 2020). Library preparation used the immunoSEQ multiplex PCR assay. Held by TCRdb, this immuneACCESS table contains in-frame sequences only and omits some clones. Under half of the omission traces to an unresolved V gene where checked; the cause of the rest is unknown. The sample table records 150,000 to 180,000 clones; 80% to 90% of these occur just once. The ten largest account for more than 2% of the sample. The sequenced sample consisted of peripheral blood. The receptors shown here come from a woman in her seventies with acute or convalescent COVID-19.

This chain connects TRBV18 to TRBJ2-5, with 8 bases identical to TRBD1. The CDR3 has 15 amino acids. With 3 bases clipped from V and 1 base from J, the junction kept 4 bases outside the gene matches. In germline, CDR1 is KGHSH, CDR2 LQKENI. Written as DNA, the CDR3 is TGTGCCAGCTCACCTGGGACAGGTGCCCAAGAGACCCAGTACTTC. Residues: CASSPGTGAQETQYF. Complete variable domain (other parts from reference TRBV18 and TRBJ2-5): NAGVMQNPRHLVRRRGQEARLRCSPMKGHSHVYWYRQLPEEGLKFMVYLQKENIIDESGMPKERFSAEFPKEGPSILRIQQVVRGDSAAYFCASSPGTGAQETQYFGPGTRLLVL.

This chain links TRBV24-1 with TRBJ2-5, with D tentatively TRBD2 (5 bases). Looked up from germline, CDR1 is KGHDR and CDR2 is SFDVKD. V dropped 4 bases and J dropped 3 bases, with 14 bases sitting between them. The CDR3 is 15 residues long. The CDR3 protein is CATSDVRPGKETQYF. CDR3 in DNA: TGTGCCACCAGTGACGTAAGGCCGGGGAAAGAGACCCAGTACTTC.

This clone was counted only a few times. This sequence joins TRBV19 and TRBJ1-2; D unclear. The germline CDR1 and CDR2 sequences are LNHDA and SQIVND (reference sequence). The CDR3 spans 15 residues. The V and J ends lost 5 bases and 2 bases respectively, with 15 bases between them. CDR3 sequence reads: CASSARSSLNYGYTF. Here the CDR3 DNA reads TGTGCCAGTAGTGCCCGTAGCTCTTTAAACTATGGCTACACCTTC.

The rearrangement joins TRBV6-5 to TRBJ1-6; 11 nucleotides match TRBD1. Germline CDR1 is MNHEY and CDR2 is SVGAGI. The V gene end was trimmed by 5 bases and the J gene end by 7 bases; junction bases not matched to a gene: 1. The CDR3 runs to 14 residues. The CDR3 loop is CASSRTGGNSPLHF. The CDR3 DNA follows: TGTGCCAGCAGTCGGACAGGGGGCAATTCACCCCTCCACTTT.

The chain employs TRBV6-2 or TRBV6-3 and TRBJ1-1; 11 bases align to TRBD1. There are 16 residues in the CDR3. Germline V lookup: CDR1 MNHEY, CDR2 SVGEGT. J lost 5 bases, V lost 6 bases, and 11 bases had no gene match. The CDR3 region has the DNA TGTGCCAGCAGCCCAATGAGGACAGGGGGCAGTACTGAAGCTTTCTTT. Translated, it gives CASSPMRTGGSTEAFF.

The chain has TRBV24-1 and TRBJ1-2, with a weak D call TRBD1 (5 bases). Germline V gives CDR1 KGHDR, CDR2 SFDVKD. The CDR3 has 13 residues. Trimming removed 4 bases from V and 3 bases from J, with 8 bases in between. The CDR3 loop reads CATSDREDYGYTF. In DNA form, the CDR3 reads TGTGCCACCAGTGACAGGGAGGACTATGGCTACACCTTC.

This clone has just a few counts. The gene calls are TRBV5-1 and TRBJ1-6; 9 bases match TRBD1. V shed 3 bases and J 9 bases; nucleotides not matched to a gene: 1. Germline V gives CDR1 SGHRS, CDR2 YFSETQ. The CDR3 consists of 13 residues. CDR3 in amino acids: CASSSTGGSPLHF. In DNA, the CDR3 is TGCGCCAGCAGCTCGACAGGGGGTTCACCCCTCCACTTT. Complete variable domain (other parts from reference TRBV5-1 and TRBJ1-6): KAGVTQTPRYLIKTRGQQVTLSCSPISGHRSVSWYQQTPGQGLQFLFEYFSETQRNKGNFPGRFSGRQFSNSRSEMNVSTLELGDSALYLCASSSTGGSPLHFGNGTRLTVT.